These T cell receptor beta chains were read from a single sample in a study of human CD4 T cells and Enterobacteriaceae. Only in-frame clones appear in the TCRdb table, and some are missing; sequencing was by immunoSEQ multiplex PCR. The repertoire holds about 29,000 clones, with about 80% as singletons. Material: memory CD4+ T cells from blood. Receptors originate from a human donor in good health. Each CDR3 is given with its conserved first and last residue. Fields, in order: V gene, D gene, clone size, J gene, CDR3 DNA, CDR3 protein. A D gene is named only where the DNA matches it firmly. Size values are once, few and many counts, or a class for expanded clones, and some rows have none.

>TRBV4-1|TRBD1|.|TRBJ1-2
TGCGCCAGCAGCCAAGGGACAGGGTATGATGGCTACACCTTC
CASSQGTGYDGYTF
>TRBV11-2|.|.|TRBJ1-1
TGTGCCAGCACCCAAGATGGGGGTATGAACACTGAAGCTTTCTTT
CASTQDGGMNTEAFF
>TRBV18|.|.|TRBJ2-2
TGTGCCAGCTCACCAATCAATTCCGGGACATCTGAGGGGGCCGGGGAGCTGTTTTTT
CASSPINSGTSEGAGELFF
>TRBV4-1|TRBD1|.|TRBJ1-1
TGCGCCAGCAGCCCAGAACGACAGGGTCGGCGAGGAAACACTGAAGCTTTCTTT
CASSPERQGRRGNTEAFF
>TRBV5-6|.|.|TRBJ2-2
TGTGCCAGCAGCTCGACGACCGGGGAGCTGTTTTTT
CASSSTTGELFF
>TRBV7-3|TRBD1|.|TRBJ1-4
TGTGCCAGCAGCTTGGACAGGGATGAAAAACTGTTTTTT
CASSLDRDEKLFF
>TRBV27|.|.|TRBJ2-3
TGTGCCAGCAGTTTATCGTTTAGCACAGATACGCAGTATTTT
CASSLSFSTDTQYF
>TRBV9|.|.|TRBJ2-1
TGTGCCAGCAGCTCCCGGGCCTGGACGGATGAGCAGTTCTTC
CASSSRAWTDEQFF
>TRBV19|.|.|TRBJ2-2
TGTGCCAGTAGTATTTCGAAGAATACCGGGGAGCTGTTTTTT
CASSISKNTGELFF
>TRBV18|TRBD1|.|TRBJ1-2
TGTGCCAGCTCAGCGACAGGGGGCAGTGGCTACACCTTC
CASSATGGSGYTF
>TRBV19|TRBD1|.|TRBJ2-7
TGTGCCAGTAGTATGGTGGGGACAGGGGGGTACGAGCAGTACTTC
CASSMVGTGGYEQYF
>TRBV6-6|TRBD1|few|TRBJ1-2
TGTGCCAGCACGGGACAGCACAGCTACACCTTC
CASTGQHSYTF
>TRBV7-2|.|.|TRBJ2-5
TGTGCCAGCAGCTTAGAGGCCGGCCTCGGTTCGGAGACCCAGTACTTC
CASSLEAGLGSETQYF
>TRBV5-4|.|.|TRBJ2-7
TGTGCCAGCAGCCAAGCGGAGCAGATACGAAAGCAGTACTTC
CASSQAEQIRKQYF
>TRBV30|.|few|TRBJ2-3
TGTGCCTCCCGTTTCTCGGGGACAGATACGCAGTATTTT
CASRFSGTDTQYF
>TRBV19|TRBD2|.|TRBJ2-3
TGTGCCAGTAGTAAGGGACTAGCGGGAATCACAGATACGCAGTATTTT
CASSKGLAGITDTQYF
>TRBV27|.|.|TRBJ1-2
TGTGCCAGCAGTTTGCGGGACAAGCGGATGGGAGCTAACTATGGCTACACCTTC
CASSLRDKRMGANYGYTF
>TRBV30|TRBD1|once|TRBJ1-4
TGTGCCTGGAGTGTCGAACAGGGGAATGAAAAACTGTTTTTT
CAWSVEQGNEKLFF
>TRBV29-1|.|few|TRBJ1-1
TGCAGCGTTGAAGTAGGGCAGGGGCTGGGCACTGAAGCTTTCTTT
CSVEVGQGLGTEAFF
>TRBV10-1|TRBD2|.|TRBJ2-5
TGCGCCAGCAGTGTTTTCGCGGGGGGAGCCCAGTACTTC
CASSVFAGGAQYF
>TRBV6-9|.|.|TRBJ1-5
TGTGCCAGCAGTTACCGACTAGAGAATAGCAATCAGCCCCAGCATTTT
CASSYRLENSNQPQHF
>TRBV7-9|.|.|TRBJ2-3
TGTGCCAGCAGCCCAGACAGGTTTGGGTCAGATACGCAGTATTTT
CASSPDRFGSDTQYF
>TRBV7-9|TRBD2|.|TRBJ2-3
TGTGCCAGCAACCCCTCGGCGGGGGGCCGGACAGATACGCAGTATTTT
CASNPSAGGRTDTQYF
>TRBV7-6|TRBD1|.|TRBJ1-2
TGTGCCAGCAGCGATGGGACAGGCCGGGGTGGCTACACCTTC
CASSDGTGRGGYTF
>TRBV2|.|.|TRBJ2-5
TGTGCCAGCAGGGGTGACATCCTCCAAGAGACCCAGTACTTC
CASRGDILQETQYF
>TRBV19|TRBD1|.|TRBJ1-1
TGTGCCAGTAGTAGGCGGGACAGGGGCACTGAAGCTTTCTTT
CASSRRDRGTEAFF
>TRBV5-4|TRBD1|once|TRBJ1-2
TGTGCCAGCAGCTTAGACAGGGCGAACTTCTATGGCTACACCTTC
CASSLDRANFYGYTF
>TRBV5-1|.|.|TRBJ2-2
TGCGCCAGCAGCGAAGGGGCGAACACCGGGGAGCTGTTTTTT
CASSEGANTGELFF
>TRBV30|.|few|TRBJ1-2
TGTGCCTGGAGACCCCTGGGTAACTATGGCTACACCTTC
CAWRPLGNYGYTF
>TRBV5-1|.|.|TRBJ1-1
TGCGCCAGCAGCTCCGGACAGCCGGGGATTGAAGCTTTCTTT
CASSSGQPGIEAFF
>TRBV7-2|.|.|TRBJ2-6
TGTGCCAGCAGCTCCCCCGCCGGGACCGCTAGATCTGGGGCCAACGTCCTGACTTTC
CASSSPAGTARSGANVLTF
>TRBV7-9|.|once|TRBJ2-1
TGTGCCAGCAGCCCCACGGCGGACCCCTACAATGAGCAGTTCTTC
CASSPTADPYNEQFF